One sample yielded the 26 T cell receptor beta chains listed below, sequenced in a study of blood T cell repertoires in COVID-19. The protocol was immunoSEQ multiplex PCR, while the TCRdb copy is restricted to in-frame clones and leaves out a portion. Among 650,000 to 800,000 clones listed, 85% to 90% were seen once. The material sequenced was peripheral blood. The receptors originated from a woman aged 18-29 years with acute or convalescent COVID-19.

The V and J genes are TRBV27 and TRBJ1-1; tentative D call: TRBD1 (6 bases). V shed 7 bases and J shed 5 bases, with 17 bases lying between them. Looked up from germline, CDR1 is MNHEY and CDR2 is SMNVEV (reference sequence). The CDR3 sequence is 14 residues long. DNA for the CDR3: TGTGCCAGCACTCCTTTGGGGAGGGGGACTGAAGCTTTCTTT. Amino acids: CASTPLGRGTEAFF.

This chain joins TRBV29-1 and TRBJ2-3; 9 positions agree with TRBD2. This CDR3 has 13 residues. Germline V gene lookup returns CDR1 SQVTM and CDR2 ANQGSEA. Losses at the gene ends were 7 bases for V and 1 base for J; bases not matched to a gene: 3. CDR3: CSAVAGGTDTQYF. CDR3 in DNA: TGCAGCGCTGTAGCGGGGGGCACAGATACGCAGTATTTT.

For this clone: At the DNA level, this CDR3 is encoded by other sequences in the same sample as well. The CDR3 bases are TGCGCCAGCAGCCCTGGACAGACTAATCAGCCCCAGCATTTT. As protein: CASSPGQTNQPQHF. V and J are TRBV5-1 and TRBJ1-5; TRBD1 might be the D (6 bases). Trimming left V 4 bases short and J 4 bases short, with 12 bases between. CDR1 is SGHRS and CDR2 is YFSETQ in the germline V gene. The CDR3 loop spans 14 amino acids.

V is TRBV5-5 and J is TRBJ1-5; D is unresolved. The CDR3 has 15 amino acids. V lost 4 bases to trimming and J lost 2 bases, with 13 bases between them. CDR1 is SGHKS, CDR2 YYEKEE, per germline (reference sequence). For the CDR3, the DNA is TGTGCCAGCAGCGTGAGTACAGTGGGCAATCAGCCCCAGCATTTT. Its protein product is CASSVSTVGNQPQHF.

The genes are TRBV7-6 and TRBJ1-4, with 9 bases fitting TRBD1. V dropped 5 bases and J dropped 8; count of bases not matched to a gene: 6. The germline V gene encodes CDR1 SGHVS and CDR2 FNYEAQ. This CDR3 region has 14 residues. The CDR3 loop is CASSQVQGAEKLFF. The CDR3 bases are TGTGCCAGCAGCCAGGTACAGGGGGCGGAAAAACTGTTTTTT.

The chain joins TRBV5-5 to TRBJ1-2; no firm D call. V was clipped by 0 bases and J by 5 bases, with 11 bases between them. This CDR3 region has 14 residues. Germline V lookup: CDR1 SGHKS, CDR2 YYEKEE (reference sequence). The CDR3 region is CASSLGETRYGYTF. The CDR3 nucleotides are TGTGCCAGCAGCTTGGGGGAGACCCGATATGGCTACACCTTC.

This chain joins TRBV10-3 and TRBJ2-1; 8 bases line up with TRBD2. V shed 9 bases, J shed 8 bases, and the junction held 3 bases outside the gene matches. The CDR3 runs 11 residues. CDR1 and CDR2 from the germline V gene are ENHRY and SYGVKD. The CDR3 coding sequence is TGTGCCATAGCTAGCGGGCATGAGCAGTTCTTC. This encodes CAIASGHEQFF.

V and J are TRBV10-3 and TRBJ2-5, with D possibly TRBD1 on 5 matching bases. The V end lost 0 bases, the J end lost 2 bases, and 7 bases lay between the germline ends. The germline CDR1 and CDR2 sequences are ENHRY and SYGVKD. The CDR3 is made up of 14 amino acids. CDR3 in DNA: TGTGCCATCAGTGAGTCGACAGCTCAAGAGACCCAGTACTTC. Translated: CAISESTAQETQYF.

This clone is a singleton in its sample. The CDR3 is CASSPGQTTDTQYF. CDR3 nucleotide sequence: TGCGCCAGCAGCCCGGGACAGACGACAGATACGCAGTATTTT. The V call is TRBV5-1, the J call TRBJ2-3; 7 bases map to TRBD1. The CDR3 runs to 14 residues. The germline V gene has CDR1 SGHRS and CDR2 YFSETQ. Trimming at V came to 4 bases and at J to 3 bases, leaving 5 bases not matched to a gene.

CDR3 amino acids: CASSQHTGAGYTF. The CDR3 DNA sequence: TGTGCCAGCAGCCAACATACAGGGGCTGGCTACACCTTC. The genes are TRBV7-9 and TRBJ1-2; TRBD1 agrees at 7 bases. Trimming cost V 5 bases and J 7 bases; bases outside gene matches: 7. This CDR3 region has 13 residues. The germline V gene encodes CDR1 SEHNR and CDR2 FQNEAQ (reference sequence).

CDR3 loop: CASSLSGAGANVLTF. The CDR3 nucleotides are TGTGCCAGCAGCTTATCGGGGGCTGGGGCCAACGTCCTGACTTTC. This chain joins TRBV11-3 and TRBJ2-6; D might be TRBD2 (6 bases). The CDR3 is made up of 15 amino acids. Germline CDR1 reads SGHNT; CDR2 reads YENEEA. Trimming shortened V by 2 bases and J by 2 bases, and 7 bases separated the two germline ends.

This clone was observed once. The chain couples TRBV7-2 to TRBJ1-1; no definite D call. From germline, CDR1 is SGHTA and CDR2 FQGNSA. V shed 5 bases and J shed 0 bases, with 16 bases lying between them. This CDR3 is 16 amino acids long. The CDR3 bases are TGTGCCAGCAGCCCAGCCGGCCTAGGAATGAACACTGAAGCTTTCTTT. Its translation: CASSPAGLGMNTEAFF.

The rearrangement joins TRBV6-1 to TRBJ1-6; possibly TRBD1 for D (5 bases). Trimming took 0 bases from V and 7 from J, leaving 10 bases between them. Germline V gene sequence: CDR1 MNHNS, CDR2 SASEGT. This CDR3 is built from 15 residues. The CDR3 region has the DNA TGTGCCAGCAGTGAAGCGCCAGGGAACAATTCACCCCTCCACTTT. Translation: CASSEAPGNNSPLHF.

This clone was picked up one time. The CDR3 is CASSQAISYNSPLHF. CDR3 bases: TGTGCCAGCAGCCAAGCTATCTCCTATAATTCACCCCTCCACTTT. The rearrangement uses TRBV3-1 (or the pseudogene TRBV3-2) and TRBJ1-6; D uncertain. The CDR3 is made up of 15 amino acids. With 1 base removed from V and 0 bases from J, the gap between germline ends came to 4 bases. From germline, CDR1 is LGHDT and CDR2 YNNKEL (reference sequence).

This clone turned up a few times. This sequence joins TRBV5-5 and TRBJ1-1; 7 positions agree with TRBD1. Germline assignment: CDR1 SGHKS and CDR2 YYEKEE (reference sequence). The CDR3 is made up of 17 amino acids. V was clipped by 4 bases and J by 0 bases; unmatched bases: 12. Here the CDR3 reads CASSPSSRQGMNTEAFF. For the CDR3, the DNA is TGTGCCAGCAGCCCAAGTTCCCGACAGGGCATGAACACTGAAGCTTTCTTT.

Written as DNA, the CDR3 is TGTGCCAGCAGCACGGGGTTTAACTATGGCTACACCTTC. It is translated as CASSTGFNYGYTF. The chain joins TRBV6-5 to TRBJ1-2; no clear D gene. This CDR3 region has 13 residues. Germline loops: CDR1 MNHEY, CDR2 SVGAGI. V lost 6 bases and J 1 base, leaving 9 bases between the germline ends.

This clone showed up just a few times. The chain carries TRBV3-1 (or the pseudogene TRBV3-2) and TRBJ1-1; TRBD1 matches 7 bases. Germline V gene data show CDR1 as LGHDT and CDR2 as YNNKEL (reference sequence). Losses at the gene ends were 4 bases for V and 0 bases for J; bases not matched to a gene: 20. CDR3 size: 20 residues. The CDR3 sequence: CASSPPRAARQGPLNTEAFF. The CDR3 coding sequence is TGTGCCAGCAGCCCCCCCAGAGCAGCTCGACAGGGACCATTGAACACTGAAGCTTTCTTT.

DNA for the CDR3: TGTGCCAGCAGCCCCCCCGGAGCTTCTGGAAACACCATATATTTT. It encodes CASSPPGASGNTIYF. V and J are TRBV6-2 or TRBV6-3 and TRBJ1-3; no clear D gene. Germline V gene lookup returns CDR1 MNHEY and CDR2 SVGEGT. Trimming left V 6 bases short and J 1 base short, with 13 bases between. The CDR3 covers 15 residues.

The genes are TRBV13 and TRBJ1-3; D gene ambiguous. Trimming stripped 7 bases from V and 0 bases from J, with 10 bases between. The length of the CDR3 is 14 residues. Germline loops: CDR1 PRHDT, CDR2 FYEKMQ (reference sequence). CDR3 loop: CASMDSVSGNTIYF. The CDR3 DNA sequence: TGTGCCAGCATGGATAGCGTCTCTGGAAACACCATATATTTT.

V gene TRBV4-1 combines with J gene TRBJ2-7, with TRBD2 matching over 7 bases. Germline assignment: CDR1 MGHRA and CDR2 YSYEKL. The ends lost 5 bases at V and 3 bases at J; junction bases unmatched: 7. This CDR3 comprises 14 residues. The CDR3, as DNA: TGCGCCAGCAGCTCGTCTAGCGGACTCTACGAGCAGTACTTC. Translating gives CASSSSSGLYEQYF.

The chain uses TRBV7-2 and TRBJ2-3; 8 bases match TRBD1. CDR3 length: 17 amino acids. V was pared by 1 base and J by 2 bases, with 8 bases of the junction left unmatched. Germline CDR1 reads SGHTA; CDR2 reads FQGNSA. This CDR3 reads CASSLEETGDNTDTQYF. For the CDR3, the DNA is TGTGCCAGCAGCTTAGAAGAGACAGGGGACAACACAGATACGCAGTATTTT.

This chain connects TRBV24-1 to TRBJ2-7; 7 nucleotides line up with TRBD1. Germline assignment: CDR1 KGHDR and CDR2 SFDVKD. The CDR3 consists of 14 residues. The V and J ends lost 6 bases and 3 bases, in that order; junction bases with no gene match: 7. DNA for the CDR3: TGTGCCACCAGTCCCCAGGACAGGAACTACGAGCAGTACTTC. Translated, it gives CATSPQDRNYEQYF.

The J gene is TRBJ1-5, the V gene TRBV10-3, with D hard to call. The CDR3 runs to 12 residues. Germline loops: CDR1 ENHRY, CDR2 SYGVKD. Trimming took 4 bases from V and 5 from J, leaving 6 bases between them. The CDR3 nucleotides read TGTGCCATCAGTGGAGGAGATCAGCCCCAGCATTTT. Translated: CAISGGDQPQHF.

The chain has TRBV4-1 and TRBJ1-2; 8 nucleotides align to TRBD1. Germline lookup yields CDR1 MGHRA and CDR2 YSYEKL. This CDR3 contains 22 residues. J lost 7 bases, V lost 5 bases, and 33 bases had no gene match. The CDR3 sequence: CASSVSTRTGKKLNRSIGGYTF. The CDR3 DNA follows: TGCGCCAGCAGCGTGAGTACCAGGACAGGGAAAAAACTAAACCGATCTATCGGTGGCTACACCTTC.

This chain joins TRBV21-1 and TRBJ1-1; TRBD1, as called in the table, went unchecked against the DNA. TRBV21-1 represents a pseudogene. This CDR3 contains 15 residues. The CDR3: CASSKAQGRVTEAFF. CDR3 bases: TGTGCCAGCAGCAAAGCGCAGGGTAGGGTCACTGAAGCTTTCTTT.

The CDR3 here is CSVKEGYGYTF. Written as DNA, the CDR3 is TGCAGTGTTAAGGAGGGCTATGGCTACACCTTC. This chain links TRBV20-1 with TRBJ1-2; D unclear. This CDR3 has 11 amino acids. The germline CDR1 and CDR2 sequences are DFQATT and SNEGSKA (reference sequence). Trimming removed 7 bases at V and 4 bases at J, with 10 bases between.